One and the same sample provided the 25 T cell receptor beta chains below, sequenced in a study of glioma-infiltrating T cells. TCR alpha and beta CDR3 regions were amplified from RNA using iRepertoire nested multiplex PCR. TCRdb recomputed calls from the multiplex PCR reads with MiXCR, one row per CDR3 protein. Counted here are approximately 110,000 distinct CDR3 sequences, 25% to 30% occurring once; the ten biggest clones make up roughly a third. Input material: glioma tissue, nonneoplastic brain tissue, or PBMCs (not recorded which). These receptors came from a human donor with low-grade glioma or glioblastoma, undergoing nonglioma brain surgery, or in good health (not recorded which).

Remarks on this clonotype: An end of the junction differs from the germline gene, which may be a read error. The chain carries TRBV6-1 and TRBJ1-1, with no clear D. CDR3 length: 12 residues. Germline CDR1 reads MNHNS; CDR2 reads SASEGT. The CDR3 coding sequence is TGTTCCAGTAGTAGAGGGTATACTGAAGCTTTCTTT. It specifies CSSSRGYTEAFF.

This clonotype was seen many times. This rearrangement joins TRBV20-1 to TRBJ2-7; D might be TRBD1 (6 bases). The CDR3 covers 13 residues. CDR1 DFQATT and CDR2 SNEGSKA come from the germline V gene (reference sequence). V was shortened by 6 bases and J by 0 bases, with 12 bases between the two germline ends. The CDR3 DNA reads TGCAGTGCCTTCGACAGGAGCTCCTACGAGCAGTACTTC. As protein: CSAFDRSSYEQYF.

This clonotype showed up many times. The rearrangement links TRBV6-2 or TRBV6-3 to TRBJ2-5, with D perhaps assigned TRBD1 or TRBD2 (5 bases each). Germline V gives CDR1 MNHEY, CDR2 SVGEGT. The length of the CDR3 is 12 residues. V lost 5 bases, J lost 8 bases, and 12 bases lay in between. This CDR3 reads CASSLLGRTQYF. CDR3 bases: TGTGCCAGCAGTCTCCTGGGACGTACCCAGTACTTC.

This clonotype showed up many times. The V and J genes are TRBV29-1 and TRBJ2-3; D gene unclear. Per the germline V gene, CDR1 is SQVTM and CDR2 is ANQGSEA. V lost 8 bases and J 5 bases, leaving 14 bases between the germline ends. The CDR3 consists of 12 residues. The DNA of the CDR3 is TGCAGCCCTTTAGGGTCAGAAGATACGCAGTATTTT. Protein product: CSPLGSEDTQYF.

CDR3: CASSPGQGMNTEAFF. Written as DNA, the CDR3 is TGTGCCAGCTCACCCGGACAGGGGATGAACACTGAAGCTTTCTTT. The V and J genes are TRBV18 and TRBJ1-1, with TRBD1 matching 9 bases. The CDR3 has 15 amino acids. Germline assignment: CDR1 KGHSH and CDR2 LQKENI. The V and J ends lost 3 bases and 0 bases, in that order; junction bases with no gene match: 2.

The CDR3 here is CSFPLMNTEAFF. In DNA, the CDR3 is TGCAGTTTTCCTTTAATGAACACTGAAGCTTTCTTT. The chain recombines TRBV20-1 with TRBJ1-1, with D uncertain. This CDR3 has 12 residues. Germline-derived CDR1 and CDR2 are DFQATT and SNEGSKA (reference sequence). Deletions cut 8 bases from V and 0 bases from J, with 10 bases between.

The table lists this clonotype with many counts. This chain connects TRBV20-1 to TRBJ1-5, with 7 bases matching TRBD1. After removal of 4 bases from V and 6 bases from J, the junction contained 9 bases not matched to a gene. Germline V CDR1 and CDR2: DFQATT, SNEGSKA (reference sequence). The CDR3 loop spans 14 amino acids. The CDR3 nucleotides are TGCAGTGCTACCCTTGACAGGGAGCGTCAGCCCCAGCATTTT. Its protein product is CSATLDRERQPQHF.

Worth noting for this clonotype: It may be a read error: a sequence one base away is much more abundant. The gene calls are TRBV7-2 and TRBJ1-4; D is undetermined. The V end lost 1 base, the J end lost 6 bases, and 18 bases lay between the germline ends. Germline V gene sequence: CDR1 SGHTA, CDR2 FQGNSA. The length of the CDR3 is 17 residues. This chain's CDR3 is CASSLGGVRRYYEKLFF. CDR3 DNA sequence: TGTGCCAGCAGCTTAGGAGGAGTAAGACGGTATTATGAAAAACTGTTTTTT.

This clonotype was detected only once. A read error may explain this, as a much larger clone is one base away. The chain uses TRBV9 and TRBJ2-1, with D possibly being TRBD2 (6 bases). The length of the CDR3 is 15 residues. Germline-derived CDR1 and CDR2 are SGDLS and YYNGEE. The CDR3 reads CASSVVGSSYNERFF. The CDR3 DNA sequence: TGTGCCAGCAGCGTAGTCGGGAGCTCCTACAATGAGCGGTTCTTC.

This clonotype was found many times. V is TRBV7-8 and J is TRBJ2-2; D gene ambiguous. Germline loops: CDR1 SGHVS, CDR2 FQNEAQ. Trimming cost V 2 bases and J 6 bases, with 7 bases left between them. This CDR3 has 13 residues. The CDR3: CASSLSFSGELFF. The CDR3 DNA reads TGTGCCAGCAGCTTAAGTTTCTCCGGGGAGCTGTTTTTT.

Here the CDR3 reads CASSTPGGGYLKNSTDTQYF. The CDR3 DNA reads as TGTGCCAGCAGCACCCCAGGGGGGGGATATCTGAAAAATAGCACAGATACGCAGTATTTT. This rearrangement joins TRBV9 to TRBJ2-3; D may match TRBD1 or TRBD2 (7 bases each). V lost 4 bases to trimming and J lost 0 bases, with 27 bases between them. CDR1 SGDLS and CDR2 YYNGEE come from the germline V gene. The CDR3 runs 20 residues.

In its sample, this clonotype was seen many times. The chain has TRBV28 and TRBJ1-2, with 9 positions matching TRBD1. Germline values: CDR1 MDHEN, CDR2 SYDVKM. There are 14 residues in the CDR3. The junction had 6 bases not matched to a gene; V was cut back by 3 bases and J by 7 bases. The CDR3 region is CASSFGDRVIGYTF. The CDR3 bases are TGTGCCAGCAGTTTTGGGGACAGGGTCATTGGCTACACCTTC.

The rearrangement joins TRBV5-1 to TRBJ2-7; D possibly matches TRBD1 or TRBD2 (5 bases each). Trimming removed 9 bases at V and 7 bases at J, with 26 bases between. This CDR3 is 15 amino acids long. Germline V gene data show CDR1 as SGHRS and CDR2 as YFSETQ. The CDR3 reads CATRPGLAVYNEQYF. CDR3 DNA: TGCGCCACCCGTCCGGGGCTAGCTGTGTACAATGAGCAGTACTTC.

The CDR3 sequence is CSVLPRLIPGQGASRYGYTF. CDR3 coding DNA: TGCAGCGTCCTGCCCCGACTCATACCGGGACAGGGGGCGAGCCGTTATGGCTACACCTTC. The V and J genes are TRBV29-1 and TRBJ1-2, with 12 bases lining up with TRBD1. CDR1 SQVTM and CDR2 ANQGSEA come from the germline V gene. After removal of 6 bases from V and 5 bases from J, the junction contained 25 bases not matched to a gene. The length of the CDR3 is 20 residues.

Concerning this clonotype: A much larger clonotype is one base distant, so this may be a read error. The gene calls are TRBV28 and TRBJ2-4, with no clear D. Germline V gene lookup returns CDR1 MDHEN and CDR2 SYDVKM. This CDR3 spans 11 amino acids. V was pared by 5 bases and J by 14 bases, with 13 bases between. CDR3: CASSPREVKYF. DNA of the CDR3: TGTGCCAGCAGTCCCCGCGAGGTTAAGTACTTC.

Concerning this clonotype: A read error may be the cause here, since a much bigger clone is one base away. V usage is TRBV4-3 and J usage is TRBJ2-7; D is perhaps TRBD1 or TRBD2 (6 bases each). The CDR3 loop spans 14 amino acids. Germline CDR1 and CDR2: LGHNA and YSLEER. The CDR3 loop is CTSSQARGRYEQYF. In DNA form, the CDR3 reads TGCACCAGCAGCCAAGCCCGGGGGCGGTACGAGCAGTACTTC.

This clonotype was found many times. In DNA form, the CDR3 reads TGTGCCAGCAGCTTAACCGCCGGACAGGGGGACACTGAAGCTTTCTTT. Its protein product is CASSLTAGQGDTEAFF. The rearrangement links TRBV7-8 to TRBJ1-1; 10 bases map to TRBD1. V trimming: 2 bases; J trimming: 3 bases; junction bases outside the gene matches: 6. Germline lookup yields CDR1 SGHVS and CDR2 FQNEAQ. The CDR3 spans 16 residues.

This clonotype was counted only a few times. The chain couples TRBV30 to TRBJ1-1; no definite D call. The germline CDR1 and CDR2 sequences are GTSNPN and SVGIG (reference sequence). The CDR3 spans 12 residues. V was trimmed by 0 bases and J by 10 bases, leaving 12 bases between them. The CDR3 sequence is CAWSVKRVSAFF. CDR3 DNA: TGTGCCTGGAGTGTAAAGAGGGTTTCAGCTTTCTTT.

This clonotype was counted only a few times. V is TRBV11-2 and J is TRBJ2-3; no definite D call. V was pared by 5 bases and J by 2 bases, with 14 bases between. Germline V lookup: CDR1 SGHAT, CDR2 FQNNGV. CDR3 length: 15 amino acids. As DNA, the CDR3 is TGTGCCAGCAGCCCGCCAGGCCCCTACACAGATACGCAGTATTTT. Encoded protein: CASSPPGPYTDTQYF.

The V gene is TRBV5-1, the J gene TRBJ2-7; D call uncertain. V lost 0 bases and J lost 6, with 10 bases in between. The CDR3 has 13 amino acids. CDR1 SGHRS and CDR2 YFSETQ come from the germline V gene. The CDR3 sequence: CASSLVPSGEQYF. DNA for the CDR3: TGCGCCAGCAGCTTGGTGCCTTCCGGCGAGCAGTACTTC.

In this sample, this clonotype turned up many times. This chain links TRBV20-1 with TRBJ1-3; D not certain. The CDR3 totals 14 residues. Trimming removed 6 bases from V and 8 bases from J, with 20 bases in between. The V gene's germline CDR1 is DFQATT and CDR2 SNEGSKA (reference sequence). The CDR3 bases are TGCAGTGCCCTCCAAGGAGGGCCCGGGGACACCATATATTTT. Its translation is CSALQGGPGDTIYF.

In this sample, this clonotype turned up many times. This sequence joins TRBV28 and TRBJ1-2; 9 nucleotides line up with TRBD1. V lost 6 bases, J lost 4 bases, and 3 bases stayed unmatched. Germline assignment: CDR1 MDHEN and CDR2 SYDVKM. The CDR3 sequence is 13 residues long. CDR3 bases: TGTGCCAGCAGCGGGGACAGGGCCTATGGCTACACCTTC. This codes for CASSGDRAYGYTF.

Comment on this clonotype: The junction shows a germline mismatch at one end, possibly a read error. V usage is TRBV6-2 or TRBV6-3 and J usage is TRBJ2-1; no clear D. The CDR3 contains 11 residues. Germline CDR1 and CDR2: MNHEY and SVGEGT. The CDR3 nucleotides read TGTTCCAGTCCACGGAGCCCTGAGCAGTTCTTC. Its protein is CSSPRSPEQFF.

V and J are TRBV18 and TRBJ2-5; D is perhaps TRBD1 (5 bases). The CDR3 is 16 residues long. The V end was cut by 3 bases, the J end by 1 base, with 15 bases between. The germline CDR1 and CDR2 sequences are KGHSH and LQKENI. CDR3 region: CASSPTQTDFQETQYF. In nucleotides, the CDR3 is TGTGCCAGCTCACCCACCCAGACAGATTTCCAAGAGACCCAGTACTTC.

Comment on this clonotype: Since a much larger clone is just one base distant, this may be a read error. CDR3 sequence reads: CASSLLRTGQETQSF. The CDR3, as DNA: TGTGCCAGCAGCCTTCTTAGGACAGGCCAAGAGACCCAGTCCTTC. V usage is TRBV3-1 and J usage is TRBJ2-5, with TRBD1 identical over 7 bases. The germline CDR1 and CDR2 sequences are LGHDT and YNNKEL (reference sequence). The CDR3 loop spans 15 amino acids.